What follows describes a single T cell receptor beta chain. Its antigen remains undetermined. No qualities accompany the bases; no much larger clone lies one base away. Sequences MDHEN (CDR1) and SYDVKM (CDR2) are obtained from the germline V gene. A distance of 19 bases separates the germline ends of V and J, which lose 1 base and 0 bases respectively. From the cysteine up to the phenylalanine, the CDR3 has a length of 18 residues. The DNA shown is the 54-base CDR3, in frame from base 1. The data were taken from a study of blood T cells in healthy people across ages (dated by TCRdb to the mid-2010s). At the level of the whole study: In model experiments, template switching captured roughly one uniquely barcoded TCR beta cDNA molecule for every two T cells. Using deep sequencing normalized with unique cDNA molecular identifiers, the study measured how TCR beta repertoire diversity changes with age. Four age groups were formed from the donors: young (average approximately 17 years), middle-aged (approximately 39), aged (about 62) and long-lived (less than 85). To avoid experimental bias, donors of different ages were spread randomly across the sequencing lanes. Two additional independent replicas of 1 million unique cDNA reads from the same blood draw were analyzed for two donors (one aged 18 to 29 and one aged 80 or older). The paper as a whole reports these results and caveats: There was a strong correlation between observed TCR beta diversity and the percentage of naive T cells measured by flow cytometry. Since profiling was done on bulk unsorted PBMCs, naive and antigen-experienced compartments could not be conclusively compared. As age increased, observed TCR beta diversity per million T cells dropped in a roughly linear way, and a significant reduction was already evident by age roughly 40. The long-lived group showed more naive CD4+ T cells, fewer expanded clones and increased TCR diversity than the aged group, suggesting age selection. Estimates of total diversity from one million sequenced T cells were regarded as lower bounds and underestimates. Because donor CMV infection status was unknown, age-related changes in expanded clonotypes were potentially confounded.

Library preparation employed 5' RACE. These reads were obtained on an Illumina HiSeq 2500. A second about 7 to 12 cycle PCR used a sample-barcoded 5' primer and a J-beta primer mix. A unique molecular identifier was introduced onto each TCR beta cDNA molecule by a template-switch 5' adaptor carrying 12 random nucleotides. Each sample yielded at least 3 million CDR3-containing paired-end reads. The Mint cDNA synthesis kit, primed by a TRBC-specific oligonucleotide, was used to synthesize first-strand cDNA from all RNA. Following uracil-DNA glycosylase treatment, a first 18-cycle PCR with universal primers M1SS and BC2_uni_R was performed on all cDNA. From the authors' description of their analysis: For normalization, 1 million high-quality reads, each with a distinct molecular identifier, were randomly selected from each sample. Reads sharing molecular identifiers were discarded rather than binned into consensus sequences. CDR3 identification, clonotype clustering and error correction used MiTCR with a Q25 quality threshold and the strictest error-elimination algorithm. Lower-bound total TCR beta diversity was estimated with a nonparametric unseen species model using Euler transformation. TCRdb itself trimmed the public reads at Q25 with fastp, ran MiXCR and retained productive beta chains. Rows are combined by CDR3 protein, so each entry shows the most common genes and DNA. The V and J calls come from TCRdb's annotation, not from the publication. This sample comprises almost 300,000 distinct CDR3 sequences, 25% to 30% of them detected only once. The top ten hold 29% of the sample.

Donors were a few dozen systemically healthy Caucasian individuals from Russia aged roughly 6 to 90 years. Around 10 milliliters of peripheral blood were collected from each donor into EDTA-treated Vacutainer tubes. Ficoll-Paque density-gradient centrifugation was used to isolate PBMCs, with at least 6.5 million per sample. Trizol reagent was used to extract total RNA from PBMCs, with at least 6 micrograms per sample. For every donor, an aliquot of PBMCs went through flow cytometry to measure the percentages of naive CD45RAhigh/CD27high T cells. This clonotype was sampled from a woman in her 70s in good health. What was sequenced was blood. The chain is assembled from TRBV28 and TRBJ2-7, and possibly TRBD2, on 6 matching bases. The CDR3 region: CASSLFSGGGKSSYEQYF. The DNA sequence reads TGTGCCAGCAGTTTATTCTCCGGTGGCGGGAAGAGCTCCTACGAGCAGTACTTC.